These 3 T cell receptor beta chains were sequenced from one sample in a study of shared clonotypes between healthy human individuals. The assay was immunoSEQ multiplex PCR, and TCRdb's table has in-frame clones only and misses some. The sample records about 380,000 clones, 90% to 97% being singletons. The material sequenced was memory CD8+ T cells sorted from blood. Subset of the sample: CD45RO+ cells pooled with CCR7-negative TemRA cells. These receptors were collected from a man aged 30-40 years in good health.

CDR3 loop: CASSPRGGGSSTDTQYF. In DNA form, the CDR3 reads TGTGCCAGCAGCCCAAGGGGCGGGGGCTCTAGCACAGATACGCAGTATTTT. The chain combines TRBV7-9 with TRBJ2-3; weak D call: TRBD2 (7 bases). Germline lookup yields CDR1 SEHNR and CDR2 FQNEAQ (reference sequence). The CDR3 totals 17 residues. Trimming took off 5 bases at V and 0 bases at J, with 18 bases between the two ends.

The V gene is TRBV19, the J gene TRBJ2-1; perhaps TRBD2 as D (6 bases). Germline V gene sequence: CDR1 LNHDA, CDR2 SQIVND (reference sequence). The V end lost 1 base, the J end lost 2 bases, and 15 bases lay between the germline ends. The CDR3 has 17 residues. CDR3 nucleotides: TGTGCCAGTAGTATAGCGGGGAGGTTCATCCCCTACAATGAGCAGTTCTTC. Translated, it gives CASSIAGRFIPYNEQFF.

The chain has TRBV2 and TRBJ2-5; 8 bases line up with TRBD1. This CDR3 contains 16 residues. Germline V gene data show CDR1 as SNHLY and CDR2 as FYNNEI. Trimming removed 5 bases from V and 3 bases from J; junction bases left unmatched: 11. This CDR3 reads CASSQFIAGGEETQYF. CDR3 nucleotide sequence: TGTGCCAGCAGTCAGTTCATAGCAGGGGGCGAAGAGACCCAGTACTTC.